The clone carrying this T cell receptor (beta chain) was observed a handful of times. Its antigen is not known. Time point given: sample taken at primary tumor resection. Unsorted tumor, nontumor lung tissue or cryopreserved PBMC supplied the whole RNA. Each CDR3 protein gets one entry after TCRdb re-called the 5' RACE reads with MiXCR. The table lists some 1,500 distinct CDR3 sequences, 8% to 10% of them singletons. This entry is derived from a study of spatial heterogeneity in lung cancer. The overall study: TCR and UMI combinations that were unique each appeared, on average, more than ten times in raw reads.

The CDR3 is 13 amino acids. V lost 4 bases to trimming and J lost 4 bases; unmatched junction nucleotides: 4. Germline loops: CDR1 SQVTM, CDR2 ANQGSEA. Points from the study as a whole: Estimated TCR-seq coverage of tumor T cells was only 6.5% to 7.5% for alpha chains. For beta chains, the corresponding estimate was roughly 13%. When ubiquitous and regional expanded TCRs were counted, their numbers tracked ubiquitous and regional nonsynonymous mutations, respectively. Tracking of tumor mutation counts was seen in expanded intratumoral alpha and beta TCR counts.

The sequencing used lung tumor tissue, collected at surgery. The chain has TRBV29-1 and TRBJ1-2; 9 bases fit TRBD1. This TCR derives from a female donor with early-stage non-small cell lung cancer. CDR3 protein: CSVGDRESYGYTF. CDR3 sequence (DNA): TGCAGCGTTGGGGACAGGGAGAGCTATGGCTACACCTTC.